The present entry profiles one T cell receptor (beta chain) with its context. The antigen is not known. RNA transcripts gave rise to amplified TCR beta CDR3 regions. The TCR CDR3 was amplified in a first-round RT-PCR using the HTBI primer set. TCRdb independently ran MiXCR on the multiplex PCR reads; one entry per CDR3 protein. The table records roughly 420,000 distinct CDR3 sequences, roughly 15% of them present only once. The germline V gene has CDR1 LNHDA and CDR2 SQIVND (reference sequence). The length of the CDR3 is 16 residues. V lost 8 bases, J lost 6 bases, and 23 bases lay in between. Orbital computed tomography, thyroid ultrasound, serum thyroxine and TRAb, and clinical symptoms together informed the diagnoses. The sample comes from a study of T cells in Graves' hyperthyroidism and ophthalmopathy. Notes on the study in general: Blood shared most expanded thyroid clonotypes above 0.001.

The chain links TRBV19 to TRBJ2-1, with a tentative D call TRBD2 (6 bases). This sequence originates from a woman between 18 and 30 years old with Graves' hyperthyroidism. Sequencing was performed on blood. CDR3 protein: CASVTSYRNFTNEQFF. Written as DNA, the CDR3 is TGTGCCAGTGTGACTAGTTATCGGAACTTTACCAATGAGCAGTTCTTC.